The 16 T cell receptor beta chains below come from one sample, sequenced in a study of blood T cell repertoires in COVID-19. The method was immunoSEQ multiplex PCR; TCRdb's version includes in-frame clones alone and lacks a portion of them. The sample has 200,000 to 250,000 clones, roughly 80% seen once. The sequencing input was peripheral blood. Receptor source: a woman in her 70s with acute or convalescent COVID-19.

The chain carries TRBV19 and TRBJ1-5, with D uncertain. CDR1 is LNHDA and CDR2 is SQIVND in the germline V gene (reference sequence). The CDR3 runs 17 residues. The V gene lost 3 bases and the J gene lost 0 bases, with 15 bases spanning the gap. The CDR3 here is CASSIPGVLYSNQPQHF. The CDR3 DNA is TGTGCCAGTAGTATTCCCGGGGTTCTTTATAGCAATCAGCCCCAGCATTTT.

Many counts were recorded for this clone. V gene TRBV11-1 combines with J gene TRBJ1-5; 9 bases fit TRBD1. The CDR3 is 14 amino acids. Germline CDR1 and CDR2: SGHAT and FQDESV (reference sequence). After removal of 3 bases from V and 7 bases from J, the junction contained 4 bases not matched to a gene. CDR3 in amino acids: CASSLGQGEQPQHF. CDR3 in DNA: TGTGCCAGCAGCTTGGGACAGGGCGAGCAGCCCCAGCATTTT.

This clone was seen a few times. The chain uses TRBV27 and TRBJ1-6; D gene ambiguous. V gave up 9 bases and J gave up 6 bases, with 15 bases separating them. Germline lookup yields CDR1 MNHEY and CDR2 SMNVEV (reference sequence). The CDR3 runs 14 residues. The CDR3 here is CASSGDRRNSPLHF. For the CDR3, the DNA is TGTGCCAGTTCGGGAGATAGACGTAATTCACCCCTCCACTTT.

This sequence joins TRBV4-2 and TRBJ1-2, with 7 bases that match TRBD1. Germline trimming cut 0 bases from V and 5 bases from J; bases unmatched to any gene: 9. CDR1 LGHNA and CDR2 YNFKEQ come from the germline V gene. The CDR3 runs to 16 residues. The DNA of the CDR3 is TGTGCCAGCAGCCAAGATTTGGACAGGTCGGGTTATGGCTACACCTTC. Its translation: CASSQDLDRSGYGYTF.

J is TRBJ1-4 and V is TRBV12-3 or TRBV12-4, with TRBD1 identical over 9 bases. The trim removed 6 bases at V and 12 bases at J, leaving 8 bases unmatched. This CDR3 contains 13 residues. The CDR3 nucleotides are TGTGCCAGCAGCCTCGGGACAGGGACGGAACTGTTTTTT. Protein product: CASSLGTGTELFF.

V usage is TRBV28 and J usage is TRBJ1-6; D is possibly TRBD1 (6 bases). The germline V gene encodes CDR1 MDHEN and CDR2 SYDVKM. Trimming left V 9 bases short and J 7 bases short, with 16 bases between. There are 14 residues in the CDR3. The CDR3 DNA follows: TGTGCCAGATTAAGGAAACAGGGAAATTCACCCCTCCACTTT. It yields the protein CARLRKQGNSPLHF.

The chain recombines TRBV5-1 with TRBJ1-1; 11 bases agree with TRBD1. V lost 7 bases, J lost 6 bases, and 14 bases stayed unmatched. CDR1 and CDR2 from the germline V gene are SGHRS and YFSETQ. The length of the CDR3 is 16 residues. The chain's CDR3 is CASSEDRGQGGAEAFF. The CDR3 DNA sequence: TGCGCCAGCTCCGAGGACAGGGGACAGGGGGGTGCTGAAGCTTTCTTT.

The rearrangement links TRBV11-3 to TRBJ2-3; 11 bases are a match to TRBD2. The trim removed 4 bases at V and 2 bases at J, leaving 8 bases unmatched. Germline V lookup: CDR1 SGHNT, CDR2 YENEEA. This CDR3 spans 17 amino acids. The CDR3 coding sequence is TGTGCCAGCAGCTACACCTGGACTAGCGGGTCCACAGATACGCAGTATTTT. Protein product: CASSYTWTSGSTDTQYF.

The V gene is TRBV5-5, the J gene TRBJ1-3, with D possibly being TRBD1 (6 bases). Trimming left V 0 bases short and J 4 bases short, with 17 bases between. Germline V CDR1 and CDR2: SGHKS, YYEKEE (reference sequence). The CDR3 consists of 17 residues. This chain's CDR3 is CASSLGTAPRAGNTIYF. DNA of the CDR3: TGTGCCAGCAGCTTGGGGACAGCCCCACGGGCGGGAAACACCATATATTTT.

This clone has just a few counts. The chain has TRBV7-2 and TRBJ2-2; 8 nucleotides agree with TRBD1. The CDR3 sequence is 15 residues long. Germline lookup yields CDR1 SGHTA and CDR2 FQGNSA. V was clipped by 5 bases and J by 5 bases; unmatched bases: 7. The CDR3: CASSLRTGQTGELFF. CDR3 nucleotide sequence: TGTGCCAGCAGCCTACGGACAGGGCAGACCGGGGAGCTGTTTTTT.

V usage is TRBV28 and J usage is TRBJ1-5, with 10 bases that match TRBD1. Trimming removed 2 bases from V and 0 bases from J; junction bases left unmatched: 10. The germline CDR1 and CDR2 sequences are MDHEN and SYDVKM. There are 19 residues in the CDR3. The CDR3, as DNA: TGTGCCAGCAGTTTAATGGTGGGACAGGGGTGGAATAGCAATCAGCCCCAGCATTTT. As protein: CASSLMVGQGWNSNQPQHF.

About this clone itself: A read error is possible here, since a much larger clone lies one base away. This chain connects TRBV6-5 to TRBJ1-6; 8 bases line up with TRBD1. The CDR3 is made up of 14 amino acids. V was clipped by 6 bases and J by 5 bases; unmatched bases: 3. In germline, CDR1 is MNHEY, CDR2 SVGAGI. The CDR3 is CASSRQGNNSPLHF. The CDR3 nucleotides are TGTGCCAGCAGCCGACAGGGGAATAATTCACCCCTCCACTTT.

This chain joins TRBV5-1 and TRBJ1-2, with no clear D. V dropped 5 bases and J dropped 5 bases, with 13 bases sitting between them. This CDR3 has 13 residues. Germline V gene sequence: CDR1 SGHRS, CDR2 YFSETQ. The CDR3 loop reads CASSSQQTYGYTF. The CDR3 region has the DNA TGCGCCAGCAGTAGTCAACAGACATATGGCTACACCTTC.

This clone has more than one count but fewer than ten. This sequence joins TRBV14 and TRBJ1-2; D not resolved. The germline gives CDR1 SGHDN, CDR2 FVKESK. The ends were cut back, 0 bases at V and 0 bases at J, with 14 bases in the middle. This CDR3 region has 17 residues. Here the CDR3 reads CASSQDLQYPANYGYTF. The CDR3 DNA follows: TGTGCCAGCAGCCAAGATCTTCAGTATCCTGCTAACTATGGCTACACCTTC.

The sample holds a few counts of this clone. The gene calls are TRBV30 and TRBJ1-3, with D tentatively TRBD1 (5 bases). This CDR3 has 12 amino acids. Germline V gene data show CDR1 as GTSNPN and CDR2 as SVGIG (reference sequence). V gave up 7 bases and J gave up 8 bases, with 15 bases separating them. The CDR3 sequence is CALGRSRHTIYF. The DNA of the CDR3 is TGTGCCTTGGGACGGAGTAGGCACACCATATATTTT.

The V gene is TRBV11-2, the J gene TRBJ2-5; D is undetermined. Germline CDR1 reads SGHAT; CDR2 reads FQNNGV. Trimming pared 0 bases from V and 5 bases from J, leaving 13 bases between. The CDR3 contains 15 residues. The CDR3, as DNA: TGTGCCAGCAGCTTAGATCTTGTTGCGAGGGAGACCCAGTACTTC. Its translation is CASSLDLVARETQYF.